The 11 T cell receptor beta chains in this list originate from one sample, sequenced in a study of a mutant IDH1 vaccine in newly diagnosed glioma. The method was immunoSEQ multiplex PCR; TCRdb's version includes in-frame clones alone and lacks a portion of them. This sample yields some 70,000 clones, of which 60% to 85% are seen a single time; about 7.5% belongs to the top ten. Documented time point: baseline, week 1 (first vaccination visit). The treatment denotes: pre-vaccination baseline after standard-of-care therapy. Specimen: PBMCs, collected from a glioma patient treated with radiotherapy, temozolomide or both. The receptors stem from a man aged 50 or older with glioma.

The chain carries TRBV6-5 and TRBJ1-2; D is unresolved. V was clipped by 8 bases and J by 3 bases, with 10 bases between them. CDR3 length: 12 residues. Germline values: CDR1 MNHEY, CDR2 SVGAGI. Here the CDR3 reads CASHLGDYGYTF. The CDR3 DNA follows: TGTGCCAGCCACCTGGGCGACTATGGCTACACCTTC.

This clone was seen more than once but under ten times. The genes are TRBV5-4 and TRBJ1-6, with a weak D call TRBD1 (6 bases). The ends were cut back, 4 bases at V and 9 bases at J, with 20 bases in the middle. CDR1 SGHNT and CDR2 YYREEE come from the germline V gene (reference sequence). This CDR3 spans 16 amino acids. CDR3 DNA: TGTGCCAGCAGCACAGTAACAGGGATCGCTACTTCACCCCTCCACTTT. Its protein product is CASSTVTGIATSPLHF.

This clone was seen repeatedly, ten times or more. The J gene is TRBJ1-1, the V gene TRBV4-1; perhaps TRBD1 as D (6 bases). CDR3 length equals 14 residues. The germline CDR1 and CDR2 sequences are MGHRA and YSYEKL. V lost 1 base and J 4 bases, leaving 10 bases between the germline ends. This CDR3 reads CASSQGQEGTEAFF. The CDR3 DNA reads TGCGCCAGCAGCCAAGGACAGGAAGGCACTGAAGCTTTCTTT.

This sequence joins TRBV5-1 and TRBJ2-2; a weak D match, TRBD2 (6 bases). Trimming shortened V by 4 bases and J by 5 bases, and 18 bases separated the two germline ends. The CDR3 length is 16 residues. Germline V lookup: CDR1 SGHRS, CDR2 YFSETQ. For the CDR3, the DNA is TGCGCCAGCAGCCCGGAGGGGTATACCAATACCGGGGAGCTGTTTTTT. Translating it yields CASSPEGYTNTGELFF.

This sequence joins TRBV19 and TRBJ1-5, with TRBD1 identical over 7 bases. The V and J ends lost 4 bases and 2 bases, in that order; junction bases with no gene match: 5. Germline V CDR1 and CDR2: LNHDA, SQIVND (reference sequence). This CDR3 comprises 15 residues. The CDR3, as DNA: TGTGCCAGTAGTACGACAGGGTTGGGCAATCAGCCCCAGCATTTT. Protein product: CASSTTGLGNQPQHF.

The genes are TRBV5-6 and TRBJ2-7, with TRBD1 identical over 7 bases. There are 15 residues in the CDR3. Per the germline V gene, CDR1 is SGHDT and CDR2 is YYEEEE. J was trimmed by 2 bases and V by 0 bases; bases with no gene match: 5. CDR3 DNA: TGTGCCAGCAGCTTGGGGGGACAGCTCGCCTACGAGCAGTACTTC. Its translation is CASSLGGQLAYEQYF.

V gene TRBV30 combines with J gene TRBJ2-7; D is uncertain. Trimming shortened V by 0 bases and J by 5 bases, and 20 bases separated the two germline ends. The CDR3 is 16 residues long. Germline lookup yields CDR1 GTSNPN and CDR2 SVGIG (reference sequence). DNA for the CDR3: TGTGCCTGGAGTGTGATGGGTAGTGGACCGACCCACGAGCAGTACTTC. Its protein product is CAWSVMGSGPTHEQYF.

The chain recombines TRBV18 with TRBJ1-5, with D hard to call. CDR3 length: 16 residues. CDR1 is KGHSH, CDR2 LQKENI, per germline. V was trimmed by 1 base and J by 0 bases, leaving 10 bases between them. CDR3 sequence (DNA): TGTGCCAGCTCACCACTGGCGAGTTATAGCAATCAGCCCCAGCATTTT. Protein: CASSPLASYSNQPQHF.

The chain carries TRBV7-3 and TRBJ2-6; D is possibly TRBD1 or TRBD2 (5 bases each). V was clipped by 5 bases and J by 2 bases, with 10 bases between them. The CDR3 sequence is 15 residues long. Germline CDR1 and CDR2: SGHTA and FQGTGA. The CDR3 DNA reads as TGTGCCAGCAGCCCTGGGGACCCTGGGGCCAACGTCCTGACTTTC. Amino acid sequence: CASSPGDPGANVLTF.

This chain connects TRBV19 to TRBJ1-5; D ambiguous. The length of the CDR3 is 12 residues. CDR1 and CDR2 from the germline V gene are LNHDA and SQIVND (reference sequence). Trimming pared 1 base from V and 4 bases from J, leaving 2 bases between. Here the CDR3 reads CASSIGNQPQHF. The CDR3, as DNA: TGTGCCAGTAGTATAGGTAATCAGCCCCAGCATTTT.

The chain links TRBV30 to TRBJ1-5; no definite D call. V gave up 1 base and J gave up 4 bases, with 5 bases separating them. The CDR3 runs to 12 residues. Germline-derived CDR1 and CDR2 are GTSNPN and SVGIG (reference sequence). CDR3 nucleotides: TGTGCCTGGAGTGAGGGTAATCAGCCCCAGCATTTT. Translation: CAWSEGNQPQHF.